This entry is about one T cell receptor (beta chain). Germline CDR1 is SGHTA and CDR2 is FQGNSA. This CDR3 is 15 amino acids long. Trimming left V 0 bases short and J 2 bases short, with 11 bases between. The data were produced by immunoSEQ multiplex PCR, yet TCRdb's version contains in-frame clones alone and is incomplete. The table records around 200,000 clones, 70% to 85% of them present only once. The source of the sample is a study of blood T cell repertoires in COVID-19. V is TRBV7-2 and J is TRBJ2-7; the D gene is possibly TRBD1 (5 bases). The sequence was obtained from a human donor in a cohort sampled during active COVID-19. What was sequenced was peripheral blood. This CDR3 is CASSLAGQTAYEQYF. In nucleotides, the CDR3 is TGTGCCAGCAGCTTAGCTGGCCAGACAGCCTACGAGCAGTACTTC.